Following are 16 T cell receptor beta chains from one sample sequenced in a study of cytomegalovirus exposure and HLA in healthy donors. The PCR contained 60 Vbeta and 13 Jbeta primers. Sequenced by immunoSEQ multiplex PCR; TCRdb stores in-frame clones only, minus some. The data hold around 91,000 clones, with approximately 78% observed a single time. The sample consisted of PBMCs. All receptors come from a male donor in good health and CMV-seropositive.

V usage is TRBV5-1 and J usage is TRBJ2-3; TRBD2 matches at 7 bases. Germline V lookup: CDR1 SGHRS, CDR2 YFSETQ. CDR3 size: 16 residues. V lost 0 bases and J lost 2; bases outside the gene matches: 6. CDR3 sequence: CASSLGTGGTTDTQYF. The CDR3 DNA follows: TGCGCCAGCAGCTTGGGAACGGGAGGAACCACAGATACGCAGTATTTT.

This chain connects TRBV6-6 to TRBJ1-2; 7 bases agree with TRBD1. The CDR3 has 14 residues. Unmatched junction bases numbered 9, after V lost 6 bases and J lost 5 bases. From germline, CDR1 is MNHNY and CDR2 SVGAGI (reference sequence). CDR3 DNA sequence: TGTGCCAGCAGGGGACAGTGGCAGGAATATGGCTACACCTTC. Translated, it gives CASRGQWQEYGYTF.

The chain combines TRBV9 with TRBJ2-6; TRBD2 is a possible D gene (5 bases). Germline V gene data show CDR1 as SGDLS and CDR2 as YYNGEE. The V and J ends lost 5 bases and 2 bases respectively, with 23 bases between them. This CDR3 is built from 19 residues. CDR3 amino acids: CASRPHLGGRGAGANVLTF. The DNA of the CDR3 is TGTGCCAGCAGACCACATCTCGGAGGACGGGGTGCTGGGGCCAACGTCCTGACTTTC.

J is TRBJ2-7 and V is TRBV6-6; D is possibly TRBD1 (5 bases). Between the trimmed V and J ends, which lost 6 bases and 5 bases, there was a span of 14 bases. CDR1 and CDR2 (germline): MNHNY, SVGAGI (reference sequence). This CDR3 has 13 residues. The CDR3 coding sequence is TGTGCCAGCAGCACGACAGTCTCGGACGAGCAGTACTTC. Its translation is CASSTTVSDEQYF.

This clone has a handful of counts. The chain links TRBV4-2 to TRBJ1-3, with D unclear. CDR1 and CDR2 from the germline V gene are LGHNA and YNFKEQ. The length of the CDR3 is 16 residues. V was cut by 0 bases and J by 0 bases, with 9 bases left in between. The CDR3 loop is CASSQEMGSSGNTIYF. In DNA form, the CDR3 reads TGTGCCAGCAGCCAAGAAATGGGCAGCTCTGGAAACACCATATATTTT.

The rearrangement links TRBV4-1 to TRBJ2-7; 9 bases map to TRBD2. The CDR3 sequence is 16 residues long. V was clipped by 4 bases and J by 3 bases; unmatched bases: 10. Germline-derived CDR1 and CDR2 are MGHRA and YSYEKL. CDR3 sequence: CASSRYSGSAYYEQYF. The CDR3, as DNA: TGCGCCAGCAGCCGATATAGCGGGAGTGCGTACTACGAGCAGTACTTC.

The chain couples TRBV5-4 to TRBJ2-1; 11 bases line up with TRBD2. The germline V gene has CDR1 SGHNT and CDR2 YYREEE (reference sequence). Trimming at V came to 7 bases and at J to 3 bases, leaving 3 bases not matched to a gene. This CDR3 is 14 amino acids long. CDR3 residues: CASGGTSGYNEQFF. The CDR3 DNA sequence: TGTGCCAGCGGAGGGACTAGCGGCTACAATGAGCAGTTCTTC.

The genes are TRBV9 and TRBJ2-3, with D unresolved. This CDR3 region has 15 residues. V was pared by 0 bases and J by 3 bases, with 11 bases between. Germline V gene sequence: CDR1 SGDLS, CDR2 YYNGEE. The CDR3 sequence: CASSVGLTKTDTQYF. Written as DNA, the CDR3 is TGTGCCAGCAGCGTAGGGTTGACAAAGACAGATACGCAGTATTTT.

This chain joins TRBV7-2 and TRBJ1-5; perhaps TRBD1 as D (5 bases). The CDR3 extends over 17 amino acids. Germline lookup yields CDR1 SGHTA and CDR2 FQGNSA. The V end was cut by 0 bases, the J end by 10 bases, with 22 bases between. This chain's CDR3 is CASSLALGGVTSHPQHF. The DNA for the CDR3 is TGTGCCAGCAGCTTAGCGCTGGGAGGGGTTACGTCCCATCCCCAGCATTTT.

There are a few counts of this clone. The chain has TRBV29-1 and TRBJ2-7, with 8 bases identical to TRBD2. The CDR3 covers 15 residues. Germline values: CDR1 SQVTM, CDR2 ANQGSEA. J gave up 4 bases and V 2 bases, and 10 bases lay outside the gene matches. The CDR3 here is CSVETGTRPWYEQYF. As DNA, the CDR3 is TGCAGCGTTGAAACCGGGACTAGGCCTTGGTACGAGCAGTACTTC.

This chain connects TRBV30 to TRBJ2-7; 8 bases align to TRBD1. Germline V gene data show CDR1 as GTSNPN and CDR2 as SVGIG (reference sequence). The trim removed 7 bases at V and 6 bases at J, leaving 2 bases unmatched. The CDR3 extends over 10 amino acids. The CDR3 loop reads CAYRGTEQYF. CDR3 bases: TGTGCCTACAGGGGGACCGAGCAGTACTTC.

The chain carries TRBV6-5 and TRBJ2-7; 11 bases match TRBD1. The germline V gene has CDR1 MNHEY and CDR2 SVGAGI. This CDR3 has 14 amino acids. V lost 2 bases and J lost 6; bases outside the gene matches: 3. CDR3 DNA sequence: TGTGCCAGCAGTTACGGACAGGGGGCCGTCGAGCAGTACTTC. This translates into CASSYGQGAVEQYF.

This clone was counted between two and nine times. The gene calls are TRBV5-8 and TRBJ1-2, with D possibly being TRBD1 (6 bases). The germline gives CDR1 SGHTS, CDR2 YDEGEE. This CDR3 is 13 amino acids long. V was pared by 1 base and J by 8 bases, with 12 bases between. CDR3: CASSLMGARGYTF. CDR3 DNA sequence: TGTGCCAGCAGCTTGATGGGGGCGCGAGGCTACACCTTC.

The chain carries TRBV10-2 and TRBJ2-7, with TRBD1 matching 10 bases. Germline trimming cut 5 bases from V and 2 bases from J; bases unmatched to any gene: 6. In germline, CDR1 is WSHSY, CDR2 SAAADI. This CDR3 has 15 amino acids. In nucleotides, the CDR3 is TGCGCCAGCAGTTCCTCCGGGACAGGGGCCTACGAGCAGTACTTC. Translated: CASSSSGTGAYEQYF.

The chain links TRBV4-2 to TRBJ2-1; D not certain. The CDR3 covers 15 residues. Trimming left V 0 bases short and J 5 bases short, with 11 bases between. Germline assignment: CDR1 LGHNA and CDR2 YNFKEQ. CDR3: CASSQDRLENNEQFF. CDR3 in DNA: TGTGCCAGCAGCCAAGATCGGCTAGAAAACAATGAGCAGTTCTTC.

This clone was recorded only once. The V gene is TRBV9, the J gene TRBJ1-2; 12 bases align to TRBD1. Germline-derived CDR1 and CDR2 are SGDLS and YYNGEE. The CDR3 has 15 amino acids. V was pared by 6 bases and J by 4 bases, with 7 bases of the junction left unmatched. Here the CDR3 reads CASTRDRGQSYGYTF. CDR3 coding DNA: TGTGCCAGCACCAGGGACAGGGGGCAGAGCTATGGCTACACCTTC.